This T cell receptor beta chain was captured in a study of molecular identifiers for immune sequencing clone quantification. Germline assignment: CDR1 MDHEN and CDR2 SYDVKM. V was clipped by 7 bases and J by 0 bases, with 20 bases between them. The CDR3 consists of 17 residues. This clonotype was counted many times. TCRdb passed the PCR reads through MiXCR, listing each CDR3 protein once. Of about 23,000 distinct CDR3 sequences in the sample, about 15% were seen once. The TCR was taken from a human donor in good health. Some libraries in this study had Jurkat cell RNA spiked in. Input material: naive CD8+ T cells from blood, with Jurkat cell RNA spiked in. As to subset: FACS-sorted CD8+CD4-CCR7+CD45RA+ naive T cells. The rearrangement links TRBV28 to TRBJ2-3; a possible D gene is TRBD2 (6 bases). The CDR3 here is CASTPLPGAGSTDTQYF. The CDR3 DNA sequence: TGTGCCAGCACCCCCCTACCTGGGGCGGGAAGCACAGATACGCAGTATTTT.